The rows below give T cell receptor beta chains drawn from one sample of a study of OX40 agonist ivuxolimab in advanced cancers. Method: immunoSEQ multiplex PCR; TCRdb's copy keeps in-frame clones and lacks some. The sample contains 25,000 to 35,000 clones, 60% to 85% of which appear only once. The source was CD4+ or CD8+ T cells sorted from blood, collected in a trial of the OX40 agonist ivuxolimab. Receptors were obtained from an adult with an advanced solid tumor such as melanoma, head and neck, liver or kidney cancer. Both conserved end residues are part of each CDR3.

CASSFDKNIQYF	TRBV19	TRBJ2-4
CASSSGQGADTQYF	TRBV5-1	TRBJ2-3
CASSVGQGANTGELFF	TRBV9	TRBJ2-2
CAISRVTNEKLFF	TRBV10-3	TRBJ1-4
CASSQGGMGVTYEQYF	TRBV6-6	TRBJ2-7
CSVGDRGTMNTEAFF	TRBV29-1	TRBJ1-1
CAWRTGQNTEAFF	TRBV30	TRBJ1-1
CASSLTPGQGSSYEQYF	TRBV7-9	TRBJ2-7
CASSQDPQPNEKLFF	TRBV4-1	TRBJ1-4
CASSQVWTGDYNSPLHF	TRBV4-1	TRBJ1-6
CASRARPETNTGELFF	TRBV2	TRBJ2-2
CASRLQGLNQPQHF	TRBV19	TRBJ1-5
CASSLDLVLSPLHF	TRBV5-1	TRBJ1-6
CASSLAGEQYF	TRBV11-2	TRBJ2-7
CASSATSGSSYNEQFF	TRBV7-2	TRBJ2-1
CASSPANSGNTIYF	TRBV5-5	TRBJ1-3
CASRLGTGSPLLGYTF	TRBV5-1	TRBJ1-2
CASSGVNYGYTF	TRBV7-9	TRBJ1-2
CASSPTGGQGRTEAFF	TRBV5-1	TRBJ1-1
CASSNRGFTDTQYF	TRBV19	TRBJ2-3
CSSLERNEQFF	TRBV29-1	TRBJ2-1
CASSLNTNYGYTF	TRBV7-9	TRBJ1-2
CASSWGQSATYEQYF	TRBV14	TRBJ2-7
CASSLGSATGYTF	TRBV11-2	TRBJ1-2
CASKFGEGEQYF	TRBV6-1	TRBJ2-7
CASSFPPGGGITDTQYF	TRBV7-9	TRBJ2-3
CASSARPGQGNNEQFF	TRBV6-1	TRBJ2-1
CATSNVISGGDEQFF	TRBV15	TRBJ2-1
CASLGGFSYEQYF	TRBV2	TRBJ2-7
CASSPEPRGQKGQGSPLHF	TRBV7-9	TRBJ1-6
CAWSVLVDPNTQYF	TRBV30	TRBJ2-3
CASRLLAPKAEDTQYF	TRBV13	TRBJ2-3
CASSKKIGSTGELFF	TRBV19	TRBJ2-2
CASSPPSRSTDTQYF	TRBV18	TRBJ2-3
CASSLGTVKNSPLHF	TRBV7-2	TRBJ1-6
CASSLSLGRWNDEQFF	TRBV7-9	TRBJ2-1
CASSLGHANTEAFF	TRBV7-3	TRBJ1-1
CASSLAGDNQPQHF	TRBV5-6	TRBJ1-5
CASSEFGHLNTEAFF	TRBV6-1	TRBJ1-1
CASGSTGAGYGYTF	TRBV28	TRBJ1-2
CASSILPISGGAYEQYF	TRBV19	TRBJ2-7
CASSPSLSSGANVLTF	TRBV27	TRBJ2-6
CASSPGLAGGEQFF	TRBV5-1	TRBJ2-1
CASSQEGGYNEQFF	TRBV6-4	TRBJ2-1
CATSRARRGFYGYTF	TRBV15	TRBJ1-2
CASSEDLAGGIYEQYF	TRBV2	TRBJ2-7
CASSQVRGVGYGYTF	TRBV4-1	TRBJ1-2
CASSLGNEQFF	TRBV27	TRBJ2-1
CASSSTAGLLGYTF	TRBV6-5	TRBJ1-2
CATSPDRGVSTDTQYF	TRBV10-2	TRBJ2-3
CSAASTDTQYF	TRBV20-1	TRBJ2-3
CASSDGQGRNTQYF	TRBV25-1	TRBJ2-3
CASSQELGSSYEQYF	TRBV14	TRBJ2-7
CASSLRDSYGYTF	TRBV18	TRBJ1-2
CASRVGTYNSPLHF	TRBV25-1	TRBJ1-6
CASSSALGGSNNEQFF	TRBV5-1	TRBJ2-1
CSVSEPRGLATETQYF	TRBV29-1	TRBJ2-5
CAISVGVGAYEQYF	TRBV10-3	TRBJ2-7
CASSYSGSGELFF	TRBV6-6	TRBJ2-2
CASISFGTGNEKLFF	TRBV19	TRBJ1-4